Sequencing of this T cell receptor (beta chain) was carried out in a study of memory CD4+ T cells and cytomegalovirus serostatus. The germline CDR1 and CDR2 sequences are MNHNY and SVGAGI (reference sequence). CDR3 length equals 12 residues. Whole-study results and caveats: Repertoires predicted CMV serostatus with median bootstrapped AUC of 0.95. Suggested: most of the CMV-linked TCR signature lies in CD4+ memory cells.

On this clone itself: The antigen is unknown.

The protocol was immunoSEQ multiplex PCR, while the TCRdb copy is restricted to in-frame clones and leaves out a portion. The sample comprises some 30,000 clones, roughly 80% of which are singletons, and 0.5% to 0.8% rests with the top ten. The sort gate was single viable CD3+CD4+CD8-CD45RO+ cells for memory CD4+ T cells. The TCR was taken from an adult in good health and CMV-seronegative. Some clones in this sample may be carry-over from other donors' samples. Specimen: memory CD4+ T cells from blood. The chain couples TRBV6-6 to TRBJ1-5; D is ambiguous. CDR3: CACCIPNQPQHF. The CDR3, as DNA: TGTGCATGCTGTATACCCAATCAGCCCCAGCATTTT.